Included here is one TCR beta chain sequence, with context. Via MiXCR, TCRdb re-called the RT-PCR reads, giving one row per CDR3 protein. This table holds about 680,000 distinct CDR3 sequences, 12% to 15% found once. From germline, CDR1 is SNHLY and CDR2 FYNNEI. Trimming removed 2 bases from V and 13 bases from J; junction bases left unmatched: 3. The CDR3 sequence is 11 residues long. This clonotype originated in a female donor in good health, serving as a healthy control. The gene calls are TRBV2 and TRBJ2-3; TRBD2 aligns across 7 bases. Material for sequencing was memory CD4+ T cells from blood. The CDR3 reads CASSERGSEYF. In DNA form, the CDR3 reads TGTGCCAGCAGTGAACGCGGGAGTGAGTATTTT.